Sequencing of this T cell receptor (beta chain) was carried out in a study of T cells in Graves' hyperthyroidism and ophthalmopathy. Overall study results and limits: Model predictions of ophthalmopathy came a median about six months before onset.

This clonotype was recorded at least ten times. Its specificity is not known. The germline V gene has CDR1 SGHVS and CDR2 FQNEAQ. V was clipped by 4 bases and J by 9 bases; unmatched bases: 5. The CDR3 has 14 amino acids. Ophthalmopathy cases scored 3 or more on the Clinical Activity Score and 4 or more on NOSPECS grade, with duration below 3 months. PBMCs were derived from around 10 ml fresh peripheral blood. The CDR3 regions of TCR beta were amplified from RNA transcripts. The HTBI set primed first-round TCR CDR3 RT-PCR. In TCRdb, the multiplex PCR reads were re-called with MiXCR into one record per CDR3 protein. The table records a few hundred thousand distinct CDR3 sequences, more than 12% of them present only once.

The sample consisted of blood. This sequence was found in a woman aged 25-40 years with Graves' ophthalmopathy. This chain links TRBV7-8 with TRBJ1-6; 8 nucleotides align to TRBD1. In DNA, the CDR3 is TGTGCCAGCAGCTCGACAGGGGCCGGTTCACCCCTCCACTTT. This encodes CASSSTGAGSPLHF.